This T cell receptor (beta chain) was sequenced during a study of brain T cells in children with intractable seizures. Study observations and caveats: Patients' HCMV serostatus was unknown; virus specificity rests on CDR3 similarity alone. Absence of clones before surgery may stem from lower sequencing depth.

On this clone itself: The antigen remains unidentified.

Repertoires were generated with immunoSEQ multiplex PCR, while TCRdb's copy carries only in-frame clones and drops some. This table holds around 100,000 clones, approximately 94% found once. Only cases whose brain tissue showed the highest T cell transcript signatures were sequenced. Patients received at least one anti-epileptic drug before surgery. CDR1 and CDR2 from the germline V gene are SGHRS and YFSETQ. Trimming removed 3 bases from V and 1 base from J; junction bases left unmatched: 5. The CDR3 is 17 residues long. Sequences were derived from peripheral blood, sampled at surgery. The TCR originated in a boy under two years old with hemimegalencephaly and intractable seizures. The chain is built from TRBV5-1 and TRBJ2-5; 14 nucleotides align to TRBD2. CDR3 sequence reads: CASSSGLAGAPQETQYF. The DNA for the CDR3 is TGCGCCAGCAGCTCGGGACTAGCGGGAGCACCCCAAGAGACCCAGTACTTC.